The 22 T cell receptor beta chains presented below share a single source sample, sequenced in a study of STAT3 mutations in large granular lymphocyte leukemia. General observations from the study: Every T-LGLL patient had at least one immunodominant TCRbeta clonotype.

No antigens are known for them. This table comes from immunoSEQ multiplex PCR, and its TCRdb copy is limited to in-frame clones, with some not included. The repertoire holds 30,000 to 45,000 clones, 70% to 90% seen once, with about 0.46% in the top ten. Sequences were obtained from PBMCs. The receptors were sampled from a human donor with T large granular lymphocyte leukemia. Some clones in this sample may be carry-over from other donors' samples.

The genes are TRBV9 and TRBJ1-1; D gene ambiguous. There are 14 residues in the CDR3. Trimming shortened V by 3 bases and J by 4 bases, and 13 bases separated the two germline ends. Germline V CDR1 and CDR2: SGDLS, YYNGEE. Here the CDR3 DNA reads TGTGCCAGCAGCGCACGATCGTCGGCCACTGAAGCTTTCTTT. Residues: CASSARSSATEAFF.

V gene TRBV10-3 combines with J gene TRBJ1-2, with D possibly matching TRBD1 (5 bases). This CDR3 spans 15 amino acids. The V gene's germline CDR1 is ENHRY and CDR2 SYGVKD. The V end was cut by 0 bases, the J end by 0 bases, with 8 bases between. The CDR3 region is CAISESQTANYGYTF. In DNA, the CDR3 is TGTGCCATCAGTGAGTCACAGACAGCTAACTATGGCTACACCTTC.

CDR3 region: CAISRTAITGELFF. CDR3 coding DNA: TGTGCCATCAGTAGGACAGCGATCACCGGGGAGCTGTTTTTT. This chain connects TRBV10-3 to TRBJ2-2; tentative D call: TRBD1 (6 bases). Germline V gives CDR1 ENHRY, CDR2 SYGVKD. V was cut by 5 bases and J by 4 bases, with 11 bases left in between. The length of the CDR3 is 14 residues.

The chain has TRBV19 and TRBJ1-5; D gene unclear. Germline loops: CDR1 LNHDA, CDR2 SQIVND (reference sequence). The CDR3 is 14 amino acids. Trimming removed 5 bases from V and 1 base from J, with 9 bases in between. The CDR3, as DNA: TGTGCCAGTAGTCCCGGGCGAAGCAATCAGCCCCAGCATTTT. This encodes CASSPGRSNQPQHF.

The chain combines TRBV18 with TRBJ2-1; 10 bases align to TRBD1. V shed 4 bases, J shed 0 bases, and the junction held 3 bases outside the gene matches. The germline V gene has CDR1 KGHSH and CDR2 LQKENI. CDR3 length: 16 residues. CDR3 nucleotides: TGTGCCAGCTCACTCGACAGGGGGCTCTCCTACAATGAGCAGTTCTTC. Translation: CASSLDRGLSYNEQFF.

This clone was seen more than once but under ten times. CDR3 amino acids: CAISEKGQGTSASPLHF. In DNA, the CDR3 is TGTGCCATCAGTGAGAAGGGACAGGGGACTAGTGCTTCACCCCTCCACTTT. V is TRBV10-3 and J is TRBJ1-6, with 10 bases lining up with TRBD1. CDR1 is ENHRY and CDR2 is SYGVKD in the germline V gene. Unmatched junction bases numbered 10, after V lost 2 bases and J lost 9 bases. The CDR3 length is 17 residues.

The rearrangement links TRBV2 to TRBJ1-2; weak D call: TRBD1 (5 bases). Germline V gene sequence: CDR1 SNHLY, CDR2 FYNNEI. V lost 11 bases, J lost 7 bases, and 17 bases lay in between. The CDR3 extends over 12 amino acids. The CDR3, as DNA: TGTGCCCGGGGACCTAATAATGCTGGCTACACCTTC. It codes for CARGPNNAGYTF.

V gene TRBV30 combines with J gene TRBJ2-5; 9 bases are a match to TRBD2. CDR3 length: 16 amino acids. Germline values: CDR1 GTSNPN, CDR2 SVGIG (reference sequence). After removal of 3 bases from V and 6 bases from J, the junction contained 14 bases not matched to a gene. CDR3 protein: CAWRRPLVAGGKTQYF. CDR3 DNA: TGTGCCTGGAGAAGACCCCTAGTGGCGGGGGGGAAGACCCAGTACTTC.

This sequence joins TRBV6-5 and TRBJ2-2; D is unclear. Trimming took 6 bases from V and 7 from J, leaving 12 bases between them. Germline assignment: CDR1 MNHEY and CDR2 SVGAGI. The CDR3 length is 13 residues. The CDR3 here is CASSPSGGGELFF. Here the CDR3 DNA reads TGTGCCAGCAGCCCCTCGGGTGGCGGGGAGCTGTTTTTT.

This clone appeared a single time. The chain has TRBV30 and TRBJ2-1, with D maybe TRBD1 (5 bases). Germline V lookup: CDR1 GTSNPN, CDR2 SVGIG (reference sequence). The ends were cut back, 2 bases at V and 0 bases at J, with 8 bases in the middle. This CDR3 spans 14 amino acids. Here the CDR3 DNA reads TGTGCCTGGAGTCAGGGATTCTCCTACAATGAGCAGTTCTTC. Residues: CAWSQGFSYNEQFF.

The gene calls are TRBV7-6 and TRBJ2-7; D is unclear. V lost 1 base and J lost 2, with 3 bases in between. The CDR3 is 12 residues long. Germline lookup yields CDR1 SGHVS and CDR2 FNYEAQ. CDR3 coding DNA: TGTGCCAGCAGCTTAGGAACCTACGAGCAGTACTTC. Translating it yields CASSLGTYEQYF.

This chain uses TRBV5-1 with TRBJ2-7, with D maybe TRBD2 (6 bases). The length of the CDR3 is 12 residues. Trimming pared 3 bases from V and 3 bases from J, leaving 7 bases between. Germline CDR1 is SGHRS and CDR2 is YFSETQ. The CDR3 loop reads CASSWGVYEQYV. The CDR3 DNA follows: TGCGCCAGCAGCTGGGGGGTCTACGAGCAGTACGTC.

V is TRBV6-5 and J is TRBJ2-2; 8 positions match TRBD1. Trimming cost V 7 bases and J 6 bases; bases outside gene matches: 7. CDR1 is MNHEY, CDR2 SVGAGI, per germline. This CDR3 has 14 residues. The CDR3 sequence is CASMGTGPPGELFF. The CDR3 DNA follows: TGTGCCAGCATGGGGACAGGCCCTCCCGGGGAGCTGTTTTTT.

In DNA, the CDR3 is TGCGCCAGCAGCTACGACAGGGAGGCATATCAGCCCCAGCATTTT. It is translated as CASSYDREAYQPQHF. The chain links TRBV4-3 to TRBJ1-5; 7 positions agree with TRBD1. The J segment lost 5 bases and the V segment lost 5 bases, leaving 9 bases of the junction unmatched. CDR1 LGHNA and CDR2 YSLEER come from the germline V gene. The CDR3 sequence is 15 residues long.

The CDR3 sequence is CASSPRGGFTEAFF. The CDR3 nucleotides are TGTGCCAGCAGCCCAAGGGGTGGGTTCACTGAAGCTTTCTTT. V is TRBV7-9 and J is TRBJ1-1; possible D gene TRBD1, 5 bases. Per the germline V gene, CDR1 is SEHNR and CDR2 is FQNEAQ (reference sequence). This CDR3 is 14 amino acids long. Between the trimmed V and J ends, which lost 5 bases and 4 bases, there was a span of 14 bases.

The J gene is TRBJ2-7, the V gene TRBV23-1; D not resolved. TRBV23-1 is given ORF status, its function remaining uncertain. Deletions cut 3 bases from V and 4 bases from J, with 19 bases between. This CDR3 has 16 residues. This CDR3 is CASSHPPSQPPYEQYV. CDR3 nucleotides: TGCGCCAGCAGTCATCCTCCTAGTCAGCCCCCATACGAGCAGTACGTC.

The J gene is TRBJ1-2, the V gene TRBV4-3; 11 bases match TRBD1. The germline gives CDR1 LGHNA, CDR2 YSLEER. CDR3 length equals 16 residues. V dropped 3 bases and J dropped 8; count of bases not matched to a gene: 11. CDR3 nucleotides: TGCGCCAGCAGCCATGCTTCCGGGACAGGGGGTAGAGGCTACACCTTC. Its protein product is CASSHASGTGGRGYTF.

The chain links TRBV11-2 to TRBJ2-7; D could derive from TRBD1 or TRBD2 (5 bases each). V lost 0 bases, J lost 4 bases, and 10 bases lay in between. This CDR3 is 14 amino acids long. Germline lookup yields CDR1 SGHAT and CDR2 FQNNGV. This CDR3 reads CASSLEAGTYEQYF. CDR3 in DNA: TGTGCCAGCAGCTTAGAGGCAGGGACGTACGAGCAGTACTTC.

V and J are TRBV25-1 and TRBJ1-5; D may be TRBD1 (5 bases). This CDR3 is built from 15 residues. CDR1 is MGHDK, CDR2 SYGVNS, per germline. The V end lost 2 bases, the J end lost 4 bases, and 12 bases lay between the germline ends. The CDR3 protein is CASSESTGENQPQHF. The CDR3 DNA reads TGTGCCAGCAGTGAAAGCACAGGCGAAAATCAGCCCCAGCATTTT. The entire variable domain, with the rest obtained from reference TRBV25-1 and TRBJ1-5, is as follows: EADIYQTPRYLVIGTGKKITLECSQTMGHDKMYWYQQDPGMELHLIHYSYGVNSTEKGDLSSESTVSRIRTEHFPLTLESARPSHTSQYLCASSESTGENQPQHFGDGTRLSIL.

The chain couples TRBV7-9 to TRBJ1-6; the D gene is possibly TRBD1 (5 bases). The CDR3 has 13 residues. Trimming removed 3 bases at V and 7 bases at J, with 7 bases between. Germline CDR1 reads SEHNR; CDR2 reads FQNEAQ (reference sequence). CDR3 nucleotides: TGTGCCAGCAGCTTTTGGGGGAATTCACCCCTCCACTTT. Translation gives CASSFWGNSPLHF.

This chain links TRBV30 with TRBJ2-5; D unresolved. CDR3 size: 12 residues. Between the trimmed V and J ends, which lost 4 bases and 2 bases, there was a span of 8 bases. Germline V lookup: CDR1 GTSNPN, CDR2 SVGIG (reference sequence). The CDR3 loop reads CAWNGPQETQYF. The CDR3 DNA reads TGTGCCTGGAATGGGCCTCAAGAGACCCAGTACTTC.

CDR3 DNA: TGTGCCAGCAGCTTACTGGGACGGATGGCCCAGCCCCAGCATTTT. This codes for CASSLLGRMAQPQHF. V gene TRBV7-2 combines with J gene TRBJ1-5; weak D call: TRBD1 (5 bases). V shed 2 bases and J shed 7 bases, with 15 bases lying between them. Germline V gene sequence: CDR1 SGHTA, CDR2 FQGNSA. The CDR3 is 15 amino acids.